This T cell receptor (beta chain) was profiled in a study of CD8 T cells in Susac syndrome. On this clonotype: Its antigen remains unidentified.

Sequencing of TCR beta was undertaken in CD8+ and CD4+ T cells derived from blood. TEMRA cells were enriched by FACS, while CD8+ and CD4+ T cells were obtained through a negative isolation that was performed magnetically. After extraction with the RNeasy kit, roughly 0.5 to 1 ug of the RNA was reverse transcribed using random hexamers. The immunoSEQ assay covered 54 Vbeta and 13 Jbeta segments for CDR3. TCRdb redid the calling of the immunoSEQ multiplex PCR reads with MiXCR, one entry per CDR3 protein. The table includes some 120,000 distinct CDR3 sequences, approximately 94% detected once. Trimming removed 4 bases at V and 3 bases at J, with 20 bases between. CDR3 length: 17 amino acids. Germline CDR1 and CDR2: SGHRS and YFSETQ. Whole-study findings and limits: The study recognized that the number of individuals in its TCR sequencing and HLA analysis was relatively small.

This receptor was taken from a human donor with multiple sclerosis. Sequencing used CD4+ T cells from PBMCs. The genes are TRBV5-1 and TRBJ2-1; D may be TRBD2 (5 bases). CDR3 sequence: CASSRGPALDGYNEQFF. The CDR3 bases are TGCGCCAGCAGCCGCGGGCCTGCCCTCGACGGCTACAATGAGCAGTTCTTC.